This T cell receptor (beta chain) was sequenced in a study of neurological immune-mediated disorders (dated by TCRdb to between 2018 and 2020). With regard to the full study: Using UMI-based sequencing, the study compared peripheral blood TCR-beta repertoires from patients with HTLV-I-associated myelopathy (HAM/TSP), patients with multiple sclerosis, and healthy controls. Alongside PBMC samples, the set of 106 TCR-beta libraries contained longitudinal samples, technical triplicates, and paired CD4+ and CD8+ T-cell subsets that had been sorted. Of the 60 to 70 subjects in the cohort, some 15 were HAM/TSP patients, roughly 35 were multiple sclerosis patients, and 20 were healthy controls. Study-level results and caveats: TCR clonal expansion was greatest in HAM/TSP patients and smallest in MS patients, who ranked below even healthy controls. No identical CDR3 amino acid sequences were found to be shared among expanded clones across subjects, suggesting that TCR-beta repertoires were private in all groups.

To synthesize cDNA, template-switch 5'RACE was performed with a primer carrying a 10-nucleotide random unique molecular identifier so that each TCR transcript was tagged. Over 170 million TCR-beta sequences, covering 15-18 subjects, were produced in each sequencing run. The RNeasy kit was used to extract total RNA. The KAPA Real-time Library Amplification kit was used to amplify TCR-beta VDJ regions with primers targeting the TCR constant region and the 5'RACE anchor. A first PCR added sample indexes and Illumina adaptors, and a second PCR then raised library yield. The roughly 650 bp TCR product was size-selected on a 2% E-gel SizeSelection system after Ampure bead purification. Before pooling, libraries had their quality checked on a Bioanalyzer, their concentration measured with Qubit, and their quantity determined with the Kapa Library Quantification kit. An Illumina HiSeq 2500 was used to sequence the libraries paired-end at 2 x 150 bp. To increase sequence diversity, roughly 24-31% phiX was spiked into each library pool. Processing in the source paper ran as follows. The quality-filtered reads were processed with the UMI-based MiGEC pipeline, whose error correction step removed more than 85% of the raw TCR sequences. VDJ genes were aligned to IMGT germline references, and each clonotype was defined by a unique CDR3 amino acid sequence together with V-J genes. VDJtools evaluated clonal expansion, Shannon diversity and CDR3 relatedness (CalcPairwiseDistances, ClusterSamples); CLCbio workbench built phylogenetic trees. A clone was classed as expanded if it had 8 or more unique UMIs, a cutoff based on coefficient-of-variation modelling across technical triplicates. TCRdb trimmed public reads at Q25 via fastp, called clones via MiXCR and kept in-frame beta chains. Rows are combined by CDR3 protein, so each entry shows the most common genes and DNA. Here the V and J calls rest on TCRdb's processing, not on the authors' analysis. The sample data list over 25,000 distinct CDR3 sequences, and around 20% of these were observed just once. In total, the top ten clones hold 16% of the sample.

Blood bank volunteers in Maryland, USA served as the healthy controls. Libraries from unsorted PBMCs were made from 2 million PBMCs kept in RNAlater at -80 degrees C until RNA extraction. Peripheral blood was subjected to Ficoll-Hypaque density gradient centrifugation to isolate PBMCs, which were then cryopreserved in liquid nitrogen. This clonotype was detected many times. The antigen it binds to is not known. Per-nucleotide qualities are absent, and no much larger clonotype sits a single base away. Measured from the cysteine to the phenylalanine, the CDR3 is 12 residues long. Kept here is only the CDR3 DNA, which spans 36 bases and is read in frame from base 1. A distance of 10 bases separates the germline ends of V and J, which lose 4 bases and 6 bases respectively. According to the germline V gene (reference sequence), CDR1 reads DFQATT and CDR2 reads SNEGSKA.

This clonotype was obtained from a woman between 55 and 75 years old in good health. Sequenced sample: PBMCs. The chain employs TRBV20-1 and TRBJ1-3, with a tentative D gene TRBD1 over 5 matching bases. The base sequence is TGCAGTGCTATGGGACCCATAAACACCATATATTTT. Its protein reads: CSAMGPINTIYF.